The clone carrying this TCR beta chain was detected only a few times. These data are taken from a study of CD8 T cells in ankylosing spondylitis. This CDR3 contains 18 residues. Trimming took 2 bases from V and 5 from J; bases not matched to a gene: 10. Germline CDR1 reads MNHNS; CDR2 reads SASEGT. TCRdb used MiXCR to reprocess the 5' RACE reads, holding one entry per CDR3 protein. The sample holds a few hundred thousand distinct CDR3 sequences, around 20% seen once. The chain couples TRBV6-1 to TRBJ2-1; 12 positions agree with TRBD2. The TCR originated in a female donor with ankylosing spondylitis or in good health (not recorded which). Sequencing input: blood, either unsorted or a sorted T cell fraction (not recorded which). The CDR3 region has the DNA TGTGCCAGCAGTGAACTAGCGGGAGGGCCAGAAAGGAACAATGAGCAGTTCTTC. Protein product: CASSELAGGPERNNEQFF.